Sequencing of this TCR beta chain was carried out in a study of blood T cell repertoires in COVID-19. Study background: Acute-phase and convalescent COVID-19 samples originated in the United States, Italy and Spain. T cells, B-cell-depleted T cells, or PBMCs supplied cDNA or gDNA.

The CDR3 runs to 15 residues. The germline CDR1 and CDR2 sequences are SGHRS and YFSETQ. V lost 1 base, J lost 1 base, and 10 bases lay in between. In the original processing: Using reference gene primer amplification, nucleated cell counts were estimated. The table came from immunoSEQ multiplex PCR; TCRdb's copy has only in-frame clones and leaves some out. V and J calls and clone size are copied from that table; D and trimming were computed from the DNA. The sample has 39,000 or so clones, approximately 90% seen once. This sequence joins TRBV5-1 and TRBJ2-3; tentatively, D is TRBD2 (6 bases). Sequenced sample: peripheral blood. The clonotype originates from a man aged 45-65 years with active COVID-19. The CDR3 sequence: CASSLREPRTDTQYF. CDR3 nucleotides: TGCGCCAGCAGCTTGCGGGAGCCCCGCACAGATACGCAGTATTTT.